This T cell receptor (beta chain) was captured in a study of T cell responses to AZD1222 COVID-19 vaccine (dated by TCRdb to the early 2020s). Regarding the complete study: Because spike-specific TCR depth and breadth did not differ between the two schedules, AZD1222 recipients who got a second dose at roughly 4 weeks were pooled with those who got a second dose at roughly 12 weeks. TCR sequencing was performed for about 240 trial participants, of whom around 200 were given two doses of AZD1222 and approximately 26 were given two doses of MenACWY control vaccine. Enrollment into the trials was organized by age into subgroups of 18-55, 56-69 and 70-plus years, and those subgroups contained roughly 150, 30 and 60 TCR-sequenced participants, respectively.

A note on this clone: Its antigen specificity is not known. No clone much larger than this one lies a single base away; base qualities are absent.

The germline V end is reduced by 0 bases and the J end by 2 bases; junction bases left unmatched: 8. Taken from cysteine to phenylalanine, the CDR3 has 17 residues. CDR3 DNA is the only sequence kept; it has 51 bases, read in frame from the first base. CDR1 SGHVS and CDR2 FQNEAQ are derived from the germline V gene. Overall results and qualifications from the work: Only five or six AZD1222 recipients were SARS-CoV-2 seropositive at baseline, limiting conclusions about previously exposed vaccinees. Most participants were white British and females outnumbered males, and the authors suggested that clonal diversity may have been underestimated. Epitopes outside the regions mutated in the B.1.351 and B.1.1.7 variants were reportedly recognized by nearly half of the unique spike-specific TCRs. Spike-specific TCR breadth and depth rose significantly after two AZD1222 doses compared with day 0 and with MenACWY recipients. The 56-69-year group was small, and its depth increase did not reach significance, likely because of low power. The whole spike protein was spanned by vaccine-associated CD4 TCRs, and dominant responses were seen in regions 160-218 and 743-854. Because no day 14 peak-response samples were available, repertoires were characterized only after the peak T cell response.

The time point label here, explained by the study, means: baseline before first vaccination. The vaccinee samples were drawn from two UK trials, COV001 and COV002, one of which was a single-blind randomized controlled phase 2/3 trial testing AZD1222 (ChAdOx1 nCoV-19) in healthy adults. For TCRbeta chain sequencing, PBMC samples from trial participants were taken at day 0 and at day 28 after the second dose. The CDR3 regions of human TCRbeta chains were analyzed by immunosequencing. For the original study's pipeline: TCRs in the repertoires were matched against a reference library of SARS-CoV-2-specific TCRs that had been generated with the MIRA antigen-specificity platform. Breadth meant the fraction of unique TCRs that were SARS-CoV-2-associated, whereas depth meant the fraction of total T cells that were SARS-CoV-2-associated. Using the MIRA data, each spike-specific TCR was assigned both to the spike region to which the TCR was reactive and to a CD4 or CD8 class. Log10-transformed breadth and depth values were compared by one-way ANOVA with Sidak's multiple comparisons tests. TCRdb provides this immuneACCESS table in a form limited to in-frame rearrangements. Some clones are lacking; in checked studies, under half of them reflect an unresolved V gene, and why the rest are absent is not known. Clonal size and the V and J genes are those of that table, whereas D and trimming came from the DNA. The sample has approximately 110,000 clones on record, about 85% of them singletons. The top ten clones comprise 5% to 7% of the sample.

This receptor was taken from an adult in good health. The starting material was peripheral blood, obtained on day 0 of AZD1222 vaccination. The sequence is built from TRBV7-8 and TRBJ2-7; the junction holds 9 bases that match TRBD1. The DNA sequence is given as TGTGCCAGCAGCTTAGCGCGTCGGGGACAGGGAACCTACGAGCAGTACTTC. It encodes CASSLARRGQGTYEQYF.